The 30 T cell receptor beta chains listed next were all sequenced from one sample in a study of CD8 T cells in Susac syndrome. RNA was extracted with the RNeasy kit, and a quantity of 0.5 to 1 ug was reverse transcribed using random hexamers. From the immunoSEQ multiplex PCR reads, TCRdb called clonotypes with MiXCR, one entry per CDR3 protein. The data contain 95,000 to 150,000 distinct CDR3 sequences, nearly 96% of them singletons. Material for sequencing was CD4+ T cells from PBMCs. These receptors originate from a human donor with Susac syndrome.

The chain carries TRBV20-1 and TRBJ2-3; no definite D call. The CDR3 consists of 13 residues. Trimming shortened V by 8 bases and J by 4 bases, and 16 bases separated the two germline ends. From germline, CDR1 is DFQATT and CDR2 SNEGSKA (reference sequence). This CDR3 is CSPKVWSSDTQYF. In nucleotides, the CDR3 is TGCAGTCCCAAAGTATGGAGCTCAGATACGCAGTATTTT.

CDR3 sequence reads: CASSVYRENYEQYF. The CDR3 DNA reads as TGTGCCAGCAGCGTATACAGGGAAAACTACGAGCAGTACTTC. The chain carries TRBV7-2 and TRBJ2-7; D is perhaps TRBD1 (6 bases). The CDR3 length is 14 residues. The ends were cut back, 5 bases at V and 3 bases at J, with 14 bases in the middle. Germline loops: CDR1 SGHTA, CDR2 FQGNSA.

This chain connects TRBV28 to TRBJ1-1; D call uncertain. The CDR3 extends over 15 amino acids. Germline CDR1 reads MDHEN; CDR2 reads SYDVKM. Deletions cut 4 bases from V and 1 base from J, with 13 bases between. The CDR3 reads CASSSPSVENTEAFF. Written as DNA, the CDR3 is TGTGCCAGCAGTTCCCCCTCGGTGGAGAACACTGAAGCTTTCTTT.

CDR3 region: CASSQDRGNQETQYF. The CDR3 DNA reads TGTGCCAGCAGCCAGGACAGGGGTAACCAAGAGACCCAGTACTTC. This chain joins TRBV7-6 and TRBJ2-5; the match to TRBD1 covers 9 bases. Germline V lookup: CDR1 SGHVS, CDR2 FNYEAQ. The length of the CDR3 is 15 residues. Losses at the gene ends were 5 bases for V and 0 bases for J; bases not matched to a gene: 4.

The chain combines TRBV6-5 with TRBJ2-7, with 10 bases identical to TRBD2. Trimming at V came to 11 bases and at J to 6 bases, leaving 7 bases not matched to a gene. Germline V gives CDR1 MNHEY, CDR2 SVGAGI. The CDR3 sequence is 12 residues long. The CDR3 region has the DNA TGTGCCTCCGCGCTAGCGGGAGTCGAGCAGTACTTC. Its protein is CASALAGVEQYF.

This clonotype has only one observation. The V gene is TRBV20-1, the J gene TRBJ2-1; 7 bases are shared with TRBD2. Germline CDR1 is DFQATT and CDR2 is SNEGSKA (reference sequence). V trimming: 0 bases; J trimming: 3 bases; junction bases outside the gene matches: 5. This CDR3 has 15 residues. Here the CDR3 reads CSAREAQRGYNEQFF. The CDR3 region has the DNA TGCAGTGCTAGAGAAGCCCAGCGGGGCTACAATGAGCAGTTCTTC.

V and J are TRBV6-2 or TRBV6-3 and TRBJ2-5; D is perhaps TRBD2 (6 bases). The ends were cut back, 7 bases at V and 1 base at J, with 13 bases in the middle. Germline CDR1 and CDR2: MNHEY and SVGEGT. This CDR3 spans 14 amino acids. The CDR3 reads CASTLSGVQETQYF. The CDR3 coding sequence is TGTGCCAGCACCCTATCGGGGGTCCAAGAGACCCAGTACTTC.

The chain uses TRBV7-6 and TRBJ2-5, with D unclear. Between the trimmed V and J ends, which lost 5 bases and 0 bases, there was a span of 7 bases. Germline values: CDR1 SGHVS, CDR2 FNYEAQ. CDR3 length equals 13 residues. Here the CDR3 reads CASSTTHQETQYF. Here the CDR3 DNA reads TGTGCCAGCAGCACGACACACCAAGAGACCCAGTACTTC.

This chain connects TRBV5-1 to TRBJ2-7; D perhaps matches TRBD2 (5 bases). Germline CDR1 and CDR2: SGHRS and YFSETQ. The CDR3 has 14 residues. The V end was cut by 4 bases, the J end by 0 bases, with 11 bases between. CDR3 in DNA: TGCGCCAGCAGCCCGGACTTTAGCTCCTACGAGCAGTACTTC. Translating gives CASSPDFSSYEQYF.

This chain uses TRBV5-1 with TRBJ1-5, with 9 positions matching TRBD1. There are 15 residues in the CDR3. In germline, CDR1 is SGHRS, CDR2 YFSETQ. Losses at the gene ends were 1 base for V and 5 bases for J; bases not matched to a gene: 4. In DNA, the CDR3 is TGCGCCAGCAGCTTGACGGGACAGGGTGATCAGCCCCAGCATTTT. As protein: CASSLTGQGDQPQHF.

J is TRBJ2-7 and V is TRBV7-9; D is possibly TRBD2 (6 bases). CDR3 size: 15 residues. The germline V gene has CDR1 SEHNR and CDR2 FQNEAQ (reference sequence). V shed 5 bases and J shed 0 bases, with 14 bases lying between them. CDR3 residues: CASSTSGGSSYEQYF. In DNA, the CDR3 is TGTGCCAGCAGCACAAGTGGGGGGAGCTCCTACGAGCAGTACTTC.

V usage is TRBV9 and J usage is TRBJ2-6; D is unresolved. CDR1 and CDR2 from the germline V gene are SGDLS and YYNGEE. The CDR3 covers 16 residues. V was cut by 0 bases and J by 0 bases, with 7 bases left in between. The CDR3 here is CASSVVVGSGANVLTF. The CDR3 region has the DNA TGTGCCAGCAGCGTAGTGGTTGGCTCTGGGGCCAACGTCCTGACTTTC.

The chain carries TRBV24-1 and TRBJ1-2; no firm D call. Germline V lookup: CDR1 KGHDR, CDR2 SFDVKD. The V and J ends lost 3 bases and 2 bases respectively, with 9 bases between them. The CDR3 extends over 14 amino acids. The CDR3: CATSDGGRNYGYTF. Here the CDR3 DNA reads TGTGCCACCAGTGATGGTGGACGAAACTATGGCTACACCTTC.

This rearrangement joins TRBV5-1 to TRBJ2-2; 7 bases line up with TRBD1. V lost 6 bases to trimming and J lost 0 bases; unmatched junction nucleotides: 11. The CDR3 spans 17 residues. Germline values: CDR1 SGHRS, CDR2 YFSETQ. The CDR3 DNA is TGCGCCAGCACCTTCGCACAGGGGACACCGAACACCGGGGAGCTGTTTTTT. Protein: CASTFAQGTPNTGELFF.

CDR3 loop: CASSLAGLGQEQYF. Here the CDR3 DNA reads TGCGCCAGCAGCTTGGCCGGACTGGGACAGGAGCAGTACTTC. The genes are TRBV5-1 and TRBJ2-7, with 7 bases fitting TRBD1. There are 14 residues in the CDR3. Looked up from germline, CDR1 is SGHRS and CDR2 is YFSETQ. Unmatched junction bases numbered 7, after V lost 0 bases and J lost 7 bases. Variable domain in full (rest from reference TRBV5-1 and TRBJ2-7): KAGVTQTPRYLIKTRGQQVTLSCSPISGHRSVSWYQQTPGQGLQFLFEYFSETQRNKGNFPGRFSGRQFSNSRSEMNVSTLELGDSALYLCASSLAGLGQEQYFGPGTRLTVT.

This sequence joins TRBV5-1 and TRBJ2-7; D is unresolved. The CDR3 totals 12 residues. V lost 2 bases and J lost 6, with 9 bases in between. Per the germline V gene, CDR1 is SGHRS and CDR2 is YFSETQ. DNA of the CDR3: TGCGCCAGCAGCTTAATTAGCTCCGAGCAGTACTTC. Its translation: CASSLISSEQYF.

The chain has TRBV6-2 or TRBV6-3 and TRBJ1-2; no clear D gene. This CDR3 contains 12 residues. Trimming took off 6 bases at V and 4 bases at J, with 9 bases between the two ends. From germline, CDR1 is MNHEY and CDR2 SVGEGT. CDR3 loop: CASRTGSYGYTF. The CDR3 DNA is TGTGCCAGCAGGACGGGCTCCTATGGCTACACCTTC.

The chain couples TRBV4-3 to TRBJ2-1; TRBD2 matches 8 bases. From germline, CDR1 is LGHNA and CDR2 YSLEER. The CDR3 is 17 residues long. The junction had 14 bases not matched to a gene; V was cut back by 1 base and J by 9 bases. CDR3 DNA: TGCGCCAGCAGCCAAGTCTGGGTCGGGGGGGCGCAGGGTGAGCAGTTCTTC. Translated, it gives CASSQVWVGGAQGEQFF.

The gene calls are TRBV18 and TRBJ2-3; 11 nucleotides agree with TRBD1. This CDR3 is built from 16 residues. Trimming cost V 3 bases and J 3 bases; bases outside gene matches: 5. CDR1 and CDR2 from the germline V gene are KGHSH and LQKENI. The CDR3 bases are TGTGCCAGCTCACCCGGGACAGGGGGAAGTACAGATACGCAGTATTTT. It translates to CASSPGTGGSTDTQYF.

This clonotype was observed once. V and J are TRBV4-2 and TRBJ2-2, with D tentatively TRBD1 or TRBD2 (5 bases each). Germline CDR1 reads LGHNA; CDR2 reads YNFKEQ. The ends were cut back, 4 bases at V and 0 bases at J, with 18 bases in the middle. The CDR3 consists of 18 residues. The CDR3 loop reads CASSPRLRGGANTGELFF. The CDR3 nucleotides are TGTGCCAGCAGCCCTCGGCTCCGGGGCGGCGCGAACACCGGGGAGCTGTTTTTT.

The rearrangement uses TRBV4-1 and TRBJ2-7; D call uncertain. Germline V gene lookup returns CDR1 MGHRA and CDR2 YSYEKL. Trimming stripped 1 base from V and 4 bases from J, with 11 bases between. The CDR3 consists of 14 residues. This chain's CDR3 is CASSQGTFTYEQYF. The CDR3 nucleotides read TGCGCCAGCAGCCAAGGAACTTTCACTTACGAGCAGTACTTC.

The rearrangement joins TRBV19 to TRBJ1-2; D perhaps matches TRBD1 (5 bases). V shed 7 bases and J shed 4 bases, with 22 bases lying between them. The CDR3 spans 16 residues. CDR1 and CDR2 from the germline V gene are LNHDA and SQIVND (reference sequence). The CDR3 loop reads CASNPSGRGGGYGYTF. DNA for the CDR3: TGTGCCAGTAACCCTTCGGGACGCGGCGGAGGCTATGGCTACACCTTC.

V is TRBV24-1 and J is TRBJ2-2, with D uncertain. V lost 3 bases and J 1 base, leaving 5 bases between the germline ends. In germline, CDR1 is KGHDR, CDR2 SFDVKD. The CDR3 has 14 amino acids. The CDR3 DNA reads as TGTGCCACCAGTGATCGACAGAACACCGGGGAGCTGTTTTTT. Translating it yields CATSDRQNTGELFF.

V is TRBV28 and J is TRBJ2-3; 9 nucleotides align to TRBD2. Germline CDR1 is MDHEN and CDR2 is SYDVKM. V shed 7 bases, J shed 1 base, and the junction held 18 bases outside the gene matches. The length of the CDR3 is 19 residues. CDR3 sequence reads: CASTTPSAGGGWGTDTQYF. In nucleotides, the CDR3 is TGTGCCAGCACCACCCCCTCAGCGGGAGGTGGGTGGGGCACAGATACGCAGTATTTT.

This chain joins TRBV29-1 and TRBJ2-7; either TRBD1 or TRBD2 may fit D (5 bases each). This CDR3 has 15 residues. Germline V CDR1 and CDR2: SQVTM, ANQGSEA. The V end lost 6 bases, the J end lost 1 base, and 19 bases lay between the germline ends. The DNA for the CDR3 is TGCAGCGTACGGGACGCTAGGGGCCCTTCCTACGAGCAGTACTTC. Translated: CSVRDARGPSYEQYF.

The rearrangement uses TRBV29-1 and TRBJ2-7, with 8 bases that match TRBD1. CDR1 is SQVTM and CDR2 is ANQGSEA in the germline V gene. Trimming at V came to 3 bases and at J to 3 bases, leaving 4 bases not matched to a gene. This CDR3 is 13 amino acids long. CDR3 loop: CSVDGQGSYEQYF. CDR3 coding DNA: TGCAGCGTTGACGGACAGGGTAGCTACGAGCAGTACTTC.

This clonotype was picked up a small number of times. The V and J genes are TRBV6-5 and TRBJ2-7; D gene ambiguous. The CDR3 covers 13 residues. The V gene lost 6 bases and the J gene lost 2 bases, with 11 bases spanning the gap. Germline V CDR1 and CDR2: MNHEY, SVGAGI. CDR3 nucleotide sequence: TGTGCCAGCAGAATTACTGGGGCCTACGAGCAGTACTTC. Its protein is CASRITGAYEQYF.

J is TRBJ1-4 and V is TRBV4-1; the D gene is possibly TRBD1 (5 bases). CDR3 length: 16 amino acids. Between the trimmed V and J ends, which lost 3 bases and 3 bases, there was a span of 14 bases. Germline V CDR1 and CDR2: MGHRA, YSYEKL. DNA of the CDR3: TGCGCCAGCAGCCATTATTTAACAGGCGCTAATGAAAAACTGTTTTTT. Residues: CASSHYLTGANEKLFF.

This chain links TRBV15 with TRBJ1-2; unclear D gene. The CDR3 covers 13 residues. The germline V gene encodes CDR1 LNHNV and CDR2 YYDKDF (reference sequence). V lost 1 base, J lost 3 bases, and 6 bases lay in between. The CDR3 coding sequence is TGTGCCACCAGCAGAGCGAGGGACTATGGCTACACCTTC. Its translation: CATSRARDYGYTF.

The CDR3 DNA reads TGTGCCAGCAGGGACGGTGGATCTGGGGCCAACGTCCTGACTTTC. It encodes CASRDGGSGANVLTF. V is TRBV6-5 and J is TRBJ2-6; D gene unclear. The germline gives CDR1 MNHEY, CDR2 SVGAGI. The V gene lost 6 bases and the J gene lost 1 base, with 10 bases spanning the gap. This CDR3 has 15 residues.